These T cell receptor beta chains were read from a single sample in a study of T cells after yellow fever vaccination. TCRdb reprocessed the 5' RACE reads with MiXCR, giving one entry per CDR3 protein. Of roughly 500,000 distinct CDR3 sequences in the sample, roughly 21% were seen once. This specimen was PBMCs, taken 15 days after the yellow fever booster vaccination. The receptors come from a man aged 30-40 years who received the YFV17D yellow fever vaccine. CDR3s include the opening cysteine and the closing phenylalanine or tryptophan. Each record gives: J gene, V gene, clone size, CDR3 protein. The size of a clone is reported for some rows only, either as once, few or many, or as a class for expanded clones.

>TRBJ2-5|TRBV5-1|-
CASSWTGGLKEETQYF
>TRBJ2-3|TRBV29-1|-
CSMWGTPIHTDTQYF
>TRBJ2-1|TRBV20-1|-
CSADASRTSGSSNEQFF
>TRBJ1-1|TRBV29-1|many
CSVVLQLNTEAFF
>TRBJ1-1|TRBV28|-
CASSLKDRETFF
>TRBJ1-2|TRBV4-3|few
CASSQDRGSNYGYTF
>TRBJ2-7|TRBV7-8|-
CASSSLAGEGEQYF
>TRBJ2-3|TRBV7-2|-
CASSLGGLGTDTQYF
>TRBJ1-5|TRBV28|few
CASFGQGEVQPQHF
>TRBJ2-1|TRBV20-1|few
CSARDLVASRYNEQFF
>TRBJ1-3|TRBV3-1|-
CASSQDYGSGNTIYF
>TRBJ2-7|TRBV9|-
CASSVVGESHYEQYF
>TRBJ2-1|TRBV15|few
CATGGPEQFF
>TRBJ2-3|TRBV24-1|many
CATSLGGSTDTQYF
>TRBJ2-1|TRBV7-3|-
CASSLVPGINEQFF
>TRBJ2-3|TRBV29-1|few
CSVVRLAGGGDTQYF
>TRBJ1-2|TRBV28|few
CASSTWTGPFF
>TRBJ2-3|TRBV5-6|-
CASSLGQASTDTQYF
>TRBJ2-6|TRBV2|-
CASSEADPGANVLTF
>TRBJ2-5|TRBV27|few
CASSPLRPDRVETQYF
>TRBJ2-1|TRBV5-5|-
CASSPRASSYNEQFF
>TRBJ2-1|TRBV29-1|-
CSVTWLAGGINEQFF
>TRBJ2-3|TRBV24-1|few
CATRGGLAGGTRPDTQYF
>TRBJ2-1|TRBV20-1|few
CSARDSGGGGNEQFF
>TRBJ1-1|TRBV29-1|-
CSVRTGKAFF
>TRBJ2-1|TRBV6-2/TRBV6-3|-
CASSYSKIAGLAEQFF
>TRBJ2-7|TRBV5-5|few
CASSFGSVYEQYF
>TRBJ2-7|TRBV30|-
CAWMGQTYEQYF
>TRBJ2-7|TRBV10-3|once
CAISGAVAYEQYF
>TRBJ2-7|TRBV4-2|few
CASSQEVEAETYEQYF
>TRBJ2-2|TRBV20-1|-
CSARDPLANTGELFF
>TRBJ2-5|TRBV7-2|-
CASSAYAIQETQYF
>TRBJ1-1|TRBV20-1|-
CSIVTASSPAFF
>TRBJ2-2|TRBV7-9|-
CASSFDVDTGELFF
>TRBJ2-3|TRBV7-6|-
CASSSGTSGITDTQYF
>TRBJ2-1|TRBV18|-
CASSPPATLGDNEQFF
>TRBJ2-7|TRBV6-2/TRBV6-3|many
CASSYSPGGYEQYF
>TRBJ2-3|TRBV12-3/TRBV12-4|-
CASSWTEGGPYF
>TRBJ2-2|TRBV2|-
CASTVRETGELFF
>TRBJ2-5|TRBV29-1|few
CSVEYGSLRGETQYF
>TRBJ2-1|TRBV20-1|few
CSALAGRSYNEQFF
>TRBJ2-7|TRBV7-9|few
CASSFGLAGGKYEQYF
>TRBJ2-7|TRBV5-1|many
CASSLWGYEQYF
>TRBJ1-4|TRBV5-1|-
CASSLDSSNEKLFF
>TRBJ2-7|TRBV18|-
CASSPLTQLGEQYF
>TRBJ2-5|TRBV28|few
CASSTVKRAQYF
>TRBJ1-1|TRBV7-8|few
CASSPRAGRSNTEAFF
>TRBJ2-5|TRBV7-2|-
CASSSRRQSSKETQYF
>TRBJ2-6|TRBV19|-
CASSGPRGANVLTF
>TRBJ2-2|TRBV20-1|few
CSARPGTGNTGELFF
>TRBJ2-7|TRBV14|few
CASSQIGAGSYEQYF
>TRBJ2-7|TRBV28|few
CASSFRDRDAFGQYF
>TRBJ2-7|TRBV27|few
CASSSPGQSSYEQYF
>TRBJ1-1|TRBV27|few
CASNPLPGTGGPGAEAFF
>TRBJ2-5|TRBV7-3|-
CASSLIGEEETQYF